Following are 3 T cell receptor beta chains from one sample sequenced in a study of beta chain features in type 1 diabetes. Study-wide results and caveats: All four CD4+ subsets of Type 1 diabetes patients contained TCRB CDR3s that were moderately but significantly shorter.

Reverse transcribing all isolated RNA meant expressed TCRB transcripts were sequenced. TCRdb's table, derived via immunoSEQ multiplex PCR, lists solely in-frame clones and lacks some. The profile covers 25,000 to 30,000 clones, with 65% appearing a single time and 2.4% taken by the ten largest. No antigen is known for these receptors. The sequenced material came from Tregs from blood. The receptors shown here come from a woman in her twenties or thirties with type 1 diabetes.

This clone came up a few times. This chain links TRBV7-2 with TRBJ2-7; 14 positions match TRBD2. Germline CDR1 SGHTA, CDR2 FQGNSA. V was pared by 6 bases and J by 4 bases, with 5 bases of the junction left unmatched. CDR3 length: 15 amino acids. CDR3 amino acids: CASRPGTSGSYEQYF. The CDR3 DNA is TGTGCCAGCAGACCCGGGACTAGCGGGAGTTACGAGCAGTACTTC.

The V call is TRBV29-1, the J call TRBJ2-7; TRBD2 matches at 14 bases. Trimming took 4 bases from V and 4 from J; bases not matched to a gene: 6. CDR1 SQVTM and CDR2 ANQGSEA come from the germline V gene. This CDR3 is 15 amino acids long. The CDR3 protein is CSVVGTSGSRYEQYF. Written as DNA, the CDR3 is TGCAGCGTTGTCGGGACTAGCGGGAGCAGATACGAGCAGTACTTC.

V usage is TRBV2 and J usage is TRBJ1-2; TRBD1 matches at 9 bases. With V trimmed by 3 bases and J by 5 bases, 4 bases remained unmatched. This CDR3 spans 14 amino acids. CDR1 is SNHLY, CDR2 FYNNEI, per germline. The CDR3 protein is CASSEGQGYYGYTF. CDR3 DNA sequence: TGTGCCAGCAGTGAGGGACAGGGCTATTATGGCTACACCTTC.